This TCR beta chain was identified during a study of beta chain features in type 1 diabetes (dated by TCRdb to 2016 to 2019). As for the study more broadly: Patients and healthy donors did not differ in mean age, gender distribution, total cell number or subset yield. A total of around 110,000,000 sorted cells were examined across all samples, and a strong correlation was observed between cell number per subset and RNA yield. The study compared the TCRB repertoires of sorted circulating CD4+ T cell subsets in recently diagnosed type 1 diabetes patients with those in matched healthy donors. Naive and central memory subsets were obtained from all 30 or so donors, but regulatory and stem cell-like memory subsets were isolated from only 8 patients and roughly eight healthy donors.

Study-wide conclusions, independent of this receptor: In all four CD4+ subsets, TCRB CDR3 length was moderately but significantly shorter in type 1 diabetes patients. HLA sub-analyses involved small numbers of individuals, so any influence of HLA type on TCRB rearrangement remained unresolved. Naive, central memory and regulatory TCRB repertoires appeared to be more similar among patients than among healthy donors. Patients with type 1 diabetes made fewer insertions and deleted more nucleotides at VDJ recombination sites, implying thymic rearrangement abnormalities. Shorter templates might have been favored by PCR, but patient and control samples were amplified and corrected together, so both groups would have been affected equally by any skew. Because cDNA was sequenced instead of genomic DNA, highly expressing activated cells could be over-represented, though the groups showed no difference in activation or CD3 levels.

The High Capacity cDNA Reverse Transcription Kit was used to reverse transcribe all of the isolated RNA, meaning that expressed TCRB transcripts were what got sequenced. Naive, central memory and regulatory T cell samples underwent deep immunoSEQ sequencing, averaging about 3.57 million total reads per sample. Sorted cells were lysed in RLT buffer, and RNA was extracted using DNase-treated RNeasy Micro or Mini kits according to cell number. Each cell subset was processed on its own to prevent cross-contamination, while patient and healthy donor samples were processed together. The immunoSEQ multiplex PCR was used to amplify TCRB sequences from cDNA, yielding 87-bp fragments that span the CDR3 region. The amplicons were sequenced using the Illumina HiSeq platform. Per the original workflow: PCR bias was corrected computationally using synthetic template baselines, and reads within Hamming distance 2 were collapsed, with unmergeable singletons discarded. Reads were aligned against IMGT to assign V, D and J genes, CDR3 length and insertions or deletions at six rearrangement sites. Clonotype counts were normalized to sorted cell number within each subset before computing true diversity and Gini coefficients with the tcR R package. The overlap coefficient, calculated on TCRB nucleotide sequences, was used to quantify repertoire sharing. As a proxy for the pre-selection repertoire, out-of-frame TCRB sequences from naive cells were analyzed. In its TCRdb copy, this immuneACCESS table keeps in-frame sequences only and misses some clones. Where compared with another copy, unresolved V genes explain less than half of these, and the others have no known cause. V, J and clone size are those of that table, while D and trimming were read from the DNA. For this sample the table gives under 850,000 clones, of which 13% were detected only once. The ten biggest clones cover less than 0.025% of the sample.

This clone occurred once. No cognate antigen has been identified for it. No clone much larger than this one lies a single base away; base qualities are absent. From each donor, a single peripheral blood sample of about 120 mL on average was drawn into heparinised tubes. A BD FACSAria II was used to sort naive, central memory, regulatory and stem cell-like memory CD4+ T cells with a panel that included CD45RO, CCR7, CD25, CD127, CD95 and CD27. All sorted populations exceeded 95% purity. PBMCs were isolated immediately by Lymphoprep density gradient centrifugation and stained directly without culture. So that batch effects would be minimized, each experiment stained and sorted samples in pairs, pairing one healthy donor with one patient. This clonotype was sampled from a man younger than 35 with type 1 diabetes. What was sequenced was naive CD4+ T cells from blood. The cell subset or site label, as the study defines it: true naive CD4+ T cells.

The CDR3 region has the sequence CASSFDNREQYF. At the DNA level, the sequence is TGTGCCAGCAGTTTCGATAATCGCGAGCAGTACTTC. The rearrangement joined TRBV27 to TRBJ2-7; no D segment can be confidently identified. From a lookup of the germline V gene (reference sequence), CDR1 and CDR2 are MNHEY and SMNVEV. Spanning cysteine to phenylalanine, the CDR3 consists of 12 amino acids. Only the CDR3 part of the read is kept: 36 bases, read in frame from the first base. V is reduced by 3 bases and J by 6 bases, leaving a spacing of 9 bases between them.